Here is one T cell receptor (beta chain) with its context. This CDR3 is built from 14 residues. Germline values: CDR1 KGHSH, CDR2 LQKENI. The V end was cut by 4 bases, the J end by 0 bases, with 9 bases between. Authors' methods: From reference gene primer amplification, estimates of nucleated cell counts were derived. Sequenced by immunoSEQ multiplex PCR; TCRdb stores in-frame clones only, minus some. The V and J calls and clone size are taken from that table; D and trimming were inferred from the DNA. This repertoire shows around 270,000 clones, about 85% found once; its top ten account for approximately 3.8%. This sample stems from a study of blood T cell repertoires in COVID-19. On the study more broadly: Samples came from the United States, Italy and Spain, spanning acute and convalescent COVID-19.

The rearrangement uses TRBV18 and TRBJ1-1; unclear D gene. The sequencing sample was made of peripheral blood. This clonotype was sampled from a man aged 55 to 70 who had recovered from COVID-19. The CDR3 reads CASSRLEVNTEAFF. The CDR3 DNA reads as TGTGCCAGCTCACGTCTGGAGGTGAACACTGAAGCTTTCTTT.